The next 18 T cell receptor beta chains were all read from a single sample in a study of blood T cell repertoires in COVID-19. The table came from immunoSEQ multiplex PCR; TCRdb's copy has only in-frame clones and leaves some out. The profile covers about 66,000 clones, with nearly 90% appearing a single time and less than 1.5% taken by the ten largest. Input material: peripheral blood. These TCRs come from a man aged 60 to 75 with acute or convalescent COVID-19.

The J gene is TRBJ1-1, the V gene TRBV6-6, with a weak D call TRBD1 (6 bases). Per germline, CDR1 MNHNY and CDR2 SVGAGI (reference sequence). The CDR3 runs to 16 residues. V lost 0 bases to trimming and J lost 4 bases, with 15 bases between them. The CDR3 DNA reads as TGTGCCAGCAGTTACTCGGGGGGGCGGTCTGGCACTGAAGCTTTCTTT. Amino acids: CASSYSGGRSGTEAFF.

This clone was seen a single time. The chain couples TRBV5-1 to TRBJ2-7, with D maybe TRBD1 (5 bases). This CDR3 spans 12 amino acids. Germline V gene lookup returns CDR1 SGHRS and CDR2 YFSETQ. V gave up 2 bases and J gave up 6 bases, with 9 bases separating them. CDR3 in amino acids: CASSFLGREQYF. The DNA of the CDR3 is TGCGCCAGCAGCTTTTTGGGGCGCGAGCAGTACTTC.

This clone was seen only a few times. The rearrangement links TRBV6-5 to TRBJ2-1, with a tentative D call TRBD1 (6 bases). Trimming took off 6 bases at V and 7 bases at J, with 10 bases between the two ends. CDR3 size: 12 residues. Germline CDR1 is MNHEY and CDR2 is SVGAGI. The CDR3 sequence is CASSNRVNEQFF. In DNA form, the CDR3 reads TGTGCCAGCAGCAACAGGGTTAATGAGCAGTTCTTC.

The sample holds a few counts of this clone. The chain is built from TRBV5-5 and TRBJ1-5; a weak D match, TRBD1 (5 bases). Germline V gene sequence: CDR1 SGHKS, CDR2 YYEKEE (reference sequence). Trimming removed 1 base from V and 2 bases from J, with 16 bases in between. This CDR3 spans 17 amino acids. The CDR3 sequence: CASSLFPPGGGNQPQHF. For the CDR3, the DNA is TGTGCCAGCAGCTTGTTCCCACCGGGGGGAGGCAATCAGCCCCAGCATTTT.

This rearrangement joins TRBV14 to TRBJ2-2; 7 nucleotides align to TRBD1. The CDR3 runs 15 residues. Germline CDR1 reads SGHDN; CDR2 reads FVKESK. With V trimmed by 4 bases and J by 6 bases, 8 bases remained unmatched. The CDR3 nucleotides are TGTGCCAGCAGCCCTTACAGGGGAGCGGCCGGGGAGCTGTTTTTT. Translated: CASSPYRGAAGELFF.

This clone has more than one count but fewer than ten. The gene calls are TRBV2 and TRBJ2-2; D might be TRBD1 (6 bases). The V end was cut by 5 bases, the J end by 7 bases, with 8 bases between. The length of the CDR3 is 12 residues. The germline V gene has CDR1 SNHLY and CDR2 FYNNEI. For the CDR3, the DNA is TGTGCCAGCAGTCCAGGGGTCGGGGAGCTGTTTTTT. As protein: CASSPGVGELFF.

The chain has TRBV21-1 and TRBJ1-2; TRBD1 was called by the table and not checked on the DNA. TRBV21-1 is a recognized pseudogene. CDR3 length: 17 residues. The CDR3 sequence: CASSKEGRDRGSDGYTF. CDR3 coding DNA: TGTGCCAGCAGCAAAGAAGGTCGCGACAGGGGCTCCGATGGCTACACCTTC.

This clone was recorded only once. This chain links TRBV7-2 with TRBJ1-5; possible D gene TRBD1, 6 bases. This CDR3 contains 14 residues. Trimming took off 6 bases at V and 3 bases at J, with 12 bases between the two ends. Germline V gives CDR1 SGHTA, CDR2 FQGNSA. The CDR3 spells CASSSDRYNQPQHF. CDR3 DNA: TGTGCCAGCAGTTCAGACAGGTACAATCAGCCCCAGCATTTT.

The chain links TRBV2 to TRBJ2-3; a possible D gene is TRBD2 (6 bases). CDR1 and CDR2 (germline): SNHLY, FYNNEI. V was trimmed by 3 bases and J by 2 bases, leaving 9 bases between them. The CDR3 is made up of 14 amino acids. This chain's CDR3 is CASSDGTVTDTQYF. In nucleotides, the CDR3 is TGTGCCAGCAGTGACGGGACTGTCACAGATACGCAGTATTTT.

CDR3 DNA: TGTGCCATCACTGAAACCGGGTCAGTAAACACTGAAGCTTTCTTT. It yields the protein CAITETGSVNTEAFF. This chain joins TRBV10-3 and TRBJ1-1; no reliable D call. There are 15 residues in the CDR3. CDR1 is ENHRY and CDR2 is SYGVKD in the germline V gene. Trimming took off 7 bases at V and 2 bases at J, with 17 bases between the two ends.

The gene calls are TRBV19 and TRBJ2-2; TRBD1 aligns across 10 bases. Germline V lookup: CDR1 LNHDA, CDR2 SQIVND (reference sequence). There are 13 residues in the CDR3. The trim removed 8 bases at V and 5 bases at J, leaving 2 bases unmatched. DNA for the CDR3: TGTGCCAGTCGGGACAGGGGAACCGGGGAGCTGTTTTTT. Translated: CASRDRGTGELFF. Combining the CDR3 with reference TRBV19 and TRBJ2-2 gives the whole variable domain DGGITQSPKYLFRKEGQNVTLSCEQNLNHDAMYWYRQDPGQGLRLIYYSQIVNDFQKGDIAEGYSVSREKKESFPLTVTSAQKNPTAFYLCASRDRGTGELFFGEGSRLTVL.

In DNA form, the CDR3 reads TGTGCCAGAACCCCGGGACAGGGGCACTATCAGCCCCAGCATTTT. Translation gives CARTPGQGHYQPQHF. The V and J genes are TRBV7-5 and TRBJ1-5; whether TRBD1, the table's D call, matches the DNA was not checked. TRBV7-5 constitutes a pseudogene. The CDR3 spans 15 residues.

This sequence joins TRBV5-1 and TRBJ1-1; 10 bases line up with TRBD1. From germline, CDR1 is SGHRS and CDR2 YFSETQ. The CDR3 has 14 amino acids. J gave up 4 bases and V 4 bases, and 4 bases lay outside the gene matches. As DNA, the CDR3 is TGCGCCAGCAGCCCCGGGACAGGGGCCACTGAAGCTTTCTTT. Amino acid sequence: CASSPGTGATEAFF.

The chain links TRBV2 to TRBJ1-3; 8 nucleotides agree with TRBD1. Germline CDR1 is SNHLY and CDR2 is FYNNEI. The V gene end was trimmed by 6 bases and the J gene end by 4 bases; junction bases not matched to a gene: 5. This CDR3 is built from 14 residues. CDR3 coding DNA: TGTGCCAGCAGGGACAGGGCCGGCGGAAACACCATATATTTT. It codes for CASRDRAGGNTIYF.

This sequence joins TRBV6-5 and TRBJ1-6; 7 nucleotides align to TRBD1. This CDR3 has 14 amino acids. Germline trimming cut 2 bases from V and 5 bases from J; bases unmatched to any gene: 0. From germline, CDR1 is MNHEY and CDR2 SVGAGI. As DNA, the CDR3 is TGTGCCAGCAGTTACCAGGGGGATAATTCACCCCTCCACTTT. This sequence encodes CASSYQGDNSPLHF.

The genes are TRBV4-1 and TRBJ2-7; possible D gene TRBD1, 7 bases. V was trimmed by 3 bases and J by 2 bases, leaving 20 bases between them. The CDR3 sequence is 17 residues long. CDR1 and CDR2 from the germline V gene are MGHRA and YSYEKL. This CDR3 is CASSHRGGTAKTYEQYF. CDR3 bases: TGCGCCAGCAGCCATCGCGGCGGGACAGCAAAAACCTACGAGCAGTACTTC.

The genes are TRBV28 and TRBJ2-7; maybe TRBD2 (7 bases). Germline V gene data show CDR1 as MDHEN and CDR2 as SYDVKM. Trimming took off 6 bases at V and 6 bases at J, with 12 bases between the two ends. CDR3 length: 12 residues. The CDR3 bases are TGTGCCAGCAGCGGGGGGCTCATCGAGCAGTACTTC. Amino acids: CASSGGLIEQYF.

This clone was observed once. The chain employs TRBV6-6 and TRBJ2-7; 8 nucleotides line up with TRBD1. Germline V gene lookup returns CDR1 MNHNY and CDR2 SVGAGI (reference sequence). Losses at the gene ends were 7 bases for V and 4 bases for J; bases not matched to a gene: 3. The CDR3 sequence is 12 residues long. CDR3 amino acids: CASTRTGYEQYF. CDR3 sequence (DNA): TGTGCCAGCACGCGGACAGGGTACGAGCAGTACTTC.